These T cell receptor beta chains were read from a single sample in a study of T cell responses to AZD1222 COVID-19 vaccine. Only in-frame clones appear in the TCRdb table, and some are missing; sequencing was by immunoSEQ multiplex PCR. The sample carries 120,000 or so clones, around nine tenths recorded once. The starting material was peripheral blood, obtained on day 0 of AZD1222 vaccination. These receptors all come from an adult in good health. The conserved cysteine and the conserved F or W are not part of the CDR3 here.

cdr3_aa	v_call	j_call
ASSLDGPGTANQPQH	TRBV7-2	TRBJ1-5
ASSSLTGTSGEQY	TRBV5-1	TRBJ2-7
ASSLSGPTSPYEQY	TRBV27	TRBJ2-7
ASSPATRPNTEAF	TRBV5-1	TRBJ1-1
ASSFRVTGPSNSPLH	TRBV27	TRBJ1-6
ASSRPTGGAF	TRBV3-1/TRBV3-2	TRBJ1-1
ASSLGGSLNTQY	TRBV7-9	TRBJ2-3
ASSLETPLNTEAF	TRBV7-8	TRBJ1-1
ASSPDFQETQY	TRBV7-9	TRBJ2-5
ASRGGGSNTGELF	TRBV7-2	TRBJ2-2
ASPGIASEG	TRBV27	TRBJ2-4
AWGVTETQY	TRBV30	TRBJ2-5
ASSKAGLGYEQY	TRBV19	TRBJ2-7
ASSLGRGIDTQY	TRBV5-1	TRBJ2-3
ASSPDRAETQY	TRBV2	TRBJ2-5
ASSILYTGELF	TRBV19	TRBJ2-2
ASSALTGHTEAF	TRBV9	TRBJ1-1
ASSAAAPDTDTQY	TRBV27	TRBJ2-3
ASSCRNRDQPQH	TRBV9	TRBJ1-5
ASSVGPGVDQPQH	TRBV9	TRBJ1-5
ASRLPGGISTDTQY	TRBV7-8	TRBJ2-3
ASGFLEFGENTGELF	TRBV12-5	TRBJ2-2
ASSVEYNSPLH	TRBV2	TRBJ1-6
ASSQDTGTGGTDTQY	TRBV5-1	TRBJ2-3
ASSPEVGGLVGNEQF	TRBV4-3	TRBJ2-1
ASSPVGQGFTEAF	TRBV5-6	TRBJ1-1
ASSPGGWNTEAF	TRBV5-4	TRBJ1-1
ASTWDGNTIY	TRBV3-1/TRBV3-2	TRBJ1-3
ASSLIGPGFNEKLF	TRBV5-1	TRBJ1-4
ASGFGQGYGYT	TRBV12-5	TRBJ1-2
ASSFPGQREAF	TRBV6-5	TRBJ1-1
ASSPNRVGYNQPQH	TRBV28	TRBJ1-5
ASGGFGDEQY	TRBV27	TRBJ2-7
ATSEVYNEQF	TRBV15	TRBJ2-1
AWSSFQGAEAF	TRBV30	TRBJ1-1
ASSYLDEQY	TRBV6-5	TRBJ2-7
ASSKLADFPHEQY	TRBV2	TRBJ2-7
ASSALAGVADTQY	TRBV7-9	TRBJ2-3
ASSLAGDEKLF	TRBV28	TRBJ1-4
ASSHAGPMAGELF	TRBV6-5	TRBJ2-2
ASTRPAGELF	TRBV5-4	TRBJ2-2